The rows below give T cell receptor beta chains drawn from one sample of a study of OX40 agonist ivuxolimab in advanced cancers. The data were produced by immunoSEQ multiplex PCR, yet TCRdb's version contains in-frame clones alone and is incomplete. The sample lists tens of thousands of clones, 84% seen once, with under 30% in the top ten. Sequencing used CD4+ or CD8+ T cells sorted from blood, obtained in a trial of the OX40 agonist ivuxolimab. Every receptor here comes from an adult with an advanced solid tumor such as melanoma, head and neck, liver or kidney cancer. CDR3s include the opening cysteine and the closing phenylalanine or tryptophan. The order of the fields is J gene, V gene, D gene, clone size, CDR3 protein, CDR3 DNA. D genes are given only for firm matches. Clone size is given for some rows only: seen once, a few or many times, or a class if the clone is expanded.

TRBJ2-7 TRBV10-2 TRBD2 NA CASENTEAGVHEQYF TGCGCCAGCGAAAACACGGAAGCGGGAGTCCACGAGCAGTACTTC
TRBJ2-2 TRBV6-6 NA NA CASSYSVPTGELFF TGTGCCAGCAGTTACTCGGTACCTACCGGGGAGCTGTTTTTT
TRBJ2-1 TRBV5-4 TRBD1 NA CASSVTGTGNNEQFF TGTGCCAGCAGCGTCACCGGGACAGGGAACAATGAGCAGTTCTTC
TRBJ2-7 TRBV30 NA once CAANGQGTYEQYF TGTGCCGCTAACGGGCAGGGGACCTACGAGCAGTACTTC
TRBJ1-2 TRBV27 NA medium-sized CASSPHWGSGYGYTF TGTGCCAGCAGCCCCCATTGGGGTTCCGGCTATGGCTACACCTTC
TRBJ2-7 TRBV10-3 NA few CAISANLFTLEQYF TGTGCCATCAGCGCTAATTTGTTCACGCTCGAGCAGTACTTC
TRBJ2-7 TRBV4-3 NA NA CASSQGGGYEQYF TGCGCCAGCAGCCAAGGAGGGGGCTACGAGCAGTACTTC
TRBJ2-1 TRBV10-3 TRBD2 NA CAISEPGTSGNEQFF TGTGCCATCAGTGAGCCCGGGACTAGCGGCAATGAGCAGTTCTTC
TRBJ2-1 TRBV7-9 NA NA CASSVGKDEQFF TGTGCCAGCAGCGTAGGTAAAGATGAGCAGTTCTTC
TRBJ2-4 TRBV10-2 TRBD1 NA CASSPPDRGAAWYF TGCGCCAGCAGCCCACCGGACAGGGGAGCGGCATGGTACTTC
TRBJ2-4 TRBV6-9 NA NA CATIGPQGYKNIQYF TGTGCCACGATCGGTCCACAGGGTTACAAAAACATTCAGTACTTC
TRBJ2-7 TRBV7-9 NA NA CASSSVIVNHEQYF TGTGCCAGCAGCTCGGTTATAGTCAATCACGAGCAGTACTTC
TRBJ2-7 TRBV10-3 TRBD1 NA CAISEAGGTGTFYEQYF TGTGCCATCAGTGAGGCGGGTGGGACAGGGACGTTCTACGAGCAGTACTTC
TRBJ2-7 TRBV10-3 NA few CAISESGGSEQYF TGTGCCATCAGTGAGTCTGGAGGCTCCGAGCAGTACTTC
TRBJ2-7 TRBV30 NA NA CAWSEGTYEQYF TGTGCCTGGAGTGAGGGCACCTACGAGCAGTACTTC
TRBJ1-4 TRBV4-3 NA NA CASSQEGTGLGEKLFF TGCGCCAGCAGCCAAGAGGGAACAGGATTGGGCGAAAAACTGTTTTTT
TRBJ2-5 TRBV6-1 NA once CASSEGVETQYF TGTGCCAGCAGTGAAGGGGTAGAGACCCAGTACTTC
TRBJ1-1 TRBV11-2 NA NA CASSSHAEAFF TGTGCCAGCAGCTCGCACGCCGAAGCTTTCTTT
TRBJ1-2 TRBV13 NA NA CASSHARTDYYGYTF TGTGCCAGCAGCCACGCACGGACAGACTACTATGGCTACACCTTC
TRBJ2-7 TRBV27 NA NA CASRNDGGDSYEQYF TGTGCCAGCAGGAACGACGGGGGAGACTCCTACGAGCAGTACTTC